The 6 T cell receptor beta chains given below trace back to one sample, sequenced in a study of blood T cell repertoires in COVID-19 (TCRdb year 2020). The library was produced with the immunoSEQ multiplex PCR assay. TCRdb retrieved this table from immuneACCESS and kept in-frame rearrangements only. Not all clones are present; in checked studies, unresolved V genes account for under half, and no reason is known for the remainder. The sample records tens of thousands of clones, about 83% of which are singletons. The top ten hold 1.6% of the sample. Sequencing input: peripheral blood. These receptors all stem from a man in his fifties with acute or convalescent COVID-19.

The V and J genes are TRBV5-1 and TRBJ2-7; 7 nucleotides match TRBD1. Germline trimming cut 2 bases from V and 3 bases from J; bases unmatched to any gene: 2. This CDR3 comprises 13 residues. Germline CDR1 and CDR2: SGHRS and YFSETQ. CDR3 sequence (DNA): TGCGCCAGCAGCTTTGGGACAGTCTACGAGCAGTACTTC. Encoded protein: CASSFGTVYEQYF.

The chain uses TRBV19 and TRBJ1-6; no definite D call. The V and J ends lost 5 bases and 9 bases respectively, with 14 bases between them. Germline loops: CDR1 LNHDA, CDR2 SQIVND (reference sequence). This CDR3 has 14 amino acids. The CDR3 sequence: CASSPGRAGSPLHF. The CDR3 DNA follows: TGTGCCAGTAGTCCTGGGAGGGCTGGTTCACCCCTCCACTTT.

This sequence joins TRBV18 and TRBJ1-5; the match to TRBD1 covers 8 bases. CDR3 length: 15 amino acids. V lost 0 bases and J lost 2; bases outside the gene matches: 0. In germline, CDR1 is KGHSH, CDR2 LQKENI. CDR3 sequence (DNA): TGTGCCAGCTCACCACCGGGACAGGGCAATCAGCCCCAGCATTTT. This gives the protein CASSPPGQGNQPQHF.

This chain joins TRBV4-3 and TRBJ2-1; TRBD1 is a possible D gene (6 bases). The CDR3 runs to 15 residues. Germline CDR1 is LGHNA and CDR2 is YSLEER. Trimming shortened V by 1 base and J by 8 bases, and 15 bases separated the two germline ends. The CDR3 bases are TGCGCCAGCAGCCAAGGGCAGGGGCGCTTGGATGAGCAGTTCTTC. Translating it yields CASSQGQGRLDEQFF.

The chain has TRBV9 and TRBJ1-2; D possibly corresponds to TRBD1 (6 bases). V was pared by 3 bases and J by 3 bases, with 12 bases between. Germline V gene sequence: CDR1 SGDLS, CDR2 YYNGEE. The length of the CDR3 is 14 residues. CDR3: CASSGRQDYYGYTF. The CDR3 DNA sequence: TGTGCCAGCAGCGGACGACAGGATTACTATGGCTACACCTTC.

The chain combines TRBV2 with TRBJ2-2, with D perhaps TRBD1 (6 bases). Per the germline V gene, CDR1 is SNHLY and CDR2 is FYNNEI. This CDR3 comprises 15 residues. Trimming pared 1 base from V and 1 base from J, leaving 7 bases between. Here the CDR3 reads CASSEEQGNTGELFF. The CDR3 bases are TGTGCCAGCAGTGAAGAACAGGGGAACACCGGGGAGCTGTTTTTT.